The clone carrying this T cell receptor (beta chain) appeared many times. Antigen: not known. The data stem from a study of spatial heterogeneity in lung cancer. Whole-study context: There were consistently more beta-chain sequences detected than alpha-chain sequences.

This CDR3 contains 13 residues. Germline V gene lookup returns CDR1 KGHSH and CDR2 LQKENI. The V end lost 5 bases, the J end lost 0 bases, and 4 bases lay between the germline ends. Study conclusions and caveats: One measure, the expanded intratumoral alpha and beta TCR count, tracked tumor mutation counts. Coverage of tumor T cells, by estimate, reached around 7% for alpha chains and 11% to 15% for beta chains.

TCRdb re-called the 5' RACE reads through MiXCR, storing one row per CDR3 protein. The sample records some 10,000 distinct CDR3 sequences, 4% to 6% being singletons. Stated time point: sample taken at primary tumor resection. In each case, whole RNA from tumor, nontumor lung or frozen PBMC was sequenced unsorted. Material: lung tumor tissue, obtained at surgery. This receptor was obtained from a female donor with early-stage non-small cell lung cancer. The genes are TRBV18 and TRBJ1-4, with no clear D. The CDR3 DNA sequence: TGTGCCAGCTCAGCTGCAACTAATGAAAAACTGTTTTTT. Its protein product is CASSAATNEKLFF.